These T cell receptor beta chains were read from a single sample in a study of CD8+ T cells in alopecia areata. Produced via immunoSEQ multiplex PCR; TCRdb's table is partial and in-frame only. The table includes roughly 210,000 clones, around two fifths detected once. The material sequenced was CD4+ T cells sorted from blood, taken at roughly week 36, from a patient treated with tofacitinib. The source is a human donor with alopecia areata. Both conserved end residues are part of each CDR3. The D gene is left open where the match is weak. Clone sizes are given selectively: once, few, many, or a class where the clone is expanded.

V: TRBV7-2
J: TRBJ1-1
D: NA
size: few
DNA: TGTGCCAGCAGCTCCTGGGTGGGGTTGGACACTGAAGCTTTCTTT
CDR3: CASSSWVGLDTEAFF

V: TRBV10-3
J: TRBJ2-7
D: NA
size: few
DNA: TGTGCCATCAGTCCCGACAAAGCACTCTACGAGCAGTACTTC
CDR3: CAISPDKALYEQYF

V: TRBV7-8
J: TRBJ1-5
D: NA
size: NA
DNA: TGTGCCAGCAGCGGTTACTCCAATCAGCCCCAGCATTTT
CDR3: CASSGYSNQPQHF

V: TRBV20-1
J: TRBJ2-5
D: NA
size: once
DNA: TGCAGTGCTACTAGCGAAGAGACCCAGTACTTC
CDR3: CSATSEETQYF

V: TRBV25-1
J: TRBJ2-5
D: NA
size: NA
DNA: TGTGCCAGCAGTGATTTGAGGGCTCAAGAGACCCAGTACTTC
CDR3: CASSDLRAQETQYF

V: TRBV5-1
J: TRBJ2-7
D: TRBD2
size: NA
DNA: TGCGCCAGCAGCCCCCGGACTAGCGGCTCCTACGAGCAGTACTTC
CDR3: CASSPRTSGSYEQYF

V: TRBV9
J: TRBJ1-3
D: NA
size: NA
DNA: TGTGCCAGCAGCACCACAGGGAATAGAGCCGGAAACACCATATATTTT
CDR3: CASSTTGNRAGNTIYF

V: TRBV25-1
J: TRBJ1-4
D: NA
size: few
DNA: TGTGCCAGCAGTGATGGCGGGGGTAGGGAAAAACTGTTTTTT
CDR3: CASSDGGGREKLFF

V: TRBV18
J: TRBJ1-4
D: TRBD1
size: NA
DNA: TGTGCCAGCTCACCTGCCCGGGACAGGGCTGAAAAACTGTTTTTT
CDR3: CASSPARDRAEKLFF

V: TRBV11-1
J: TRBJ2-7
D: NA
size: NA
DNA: TGTGCCAGCAGAAGGGCGGGGAGCTCCTACGAGCAGTACTTC
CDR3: CASRRAGSSYEQYF

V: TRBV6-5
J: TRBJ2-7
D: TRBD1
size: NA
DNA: TGTGCCAGCAGCCCTTCCGGGACAGCCTACGAGCAGTACTTC
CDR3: CASSPSGTAYEQYF

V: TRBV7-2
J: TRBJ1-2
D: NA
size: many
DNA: TGTGCCAGCAGCTCCCGAGCGGTTATCTATGGCTACACCTTC
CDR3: CASSSRAVIYGYTF

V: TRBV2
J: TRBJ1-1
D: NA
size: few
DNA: TGTGCCAGCAGTGCCCGGGGACCTAACACTGAAGCTTTCTTT
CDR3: CASSARGPNTEAFF

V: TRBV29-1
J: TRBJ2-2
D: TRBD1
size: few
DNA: TGCAGCGTTAACAGGGGGCACACCGGGGAGCTGTTTTTT
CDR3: CSVNRGHTGELFF

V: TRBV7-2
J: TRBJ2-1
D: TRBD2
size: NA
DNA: TGTGCCAGCAGGGGAGGGCGGGGCTCCTACAATGAGCAGTTCTTC
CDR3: CASRGGRGSYNEQFF